This TCR beta chain was retrieved from a study of memory CD4+ T cells and cytomegalovirus serostatus. Single viable CD3+CD4+CD8-CD45RO+ cells were sorted as the memory CD4+ T cells. Losses at the gene ends were 4 bases for V and 1 base for J; bases not matched to a gene: 5. CDR1 is SGDLS and CDR2 is YYNGEE in the germline V gene. The CDR3 covers 14 residues. This table comes from immunoSEQ multiplex PCR, and its TCRdb copy is limited to in-frame clones, with some not included. Of about 62,000 clones detected, about 75% appear once; the ten largest clones hold under 6%. This clonotype was obtained from an adult in good health and CMV-seropositive. The sample was memory CD4+ T cells from blood. The chain joins TRBV9 to TRBJ2-7, with 7 bases that match TRBD1. CDR3 bases: TGTGCCAGCAGCCCGGGACAGAGATCCTACGAGCAGTACTTC. Protein: CASSPGQRSYEQYF.